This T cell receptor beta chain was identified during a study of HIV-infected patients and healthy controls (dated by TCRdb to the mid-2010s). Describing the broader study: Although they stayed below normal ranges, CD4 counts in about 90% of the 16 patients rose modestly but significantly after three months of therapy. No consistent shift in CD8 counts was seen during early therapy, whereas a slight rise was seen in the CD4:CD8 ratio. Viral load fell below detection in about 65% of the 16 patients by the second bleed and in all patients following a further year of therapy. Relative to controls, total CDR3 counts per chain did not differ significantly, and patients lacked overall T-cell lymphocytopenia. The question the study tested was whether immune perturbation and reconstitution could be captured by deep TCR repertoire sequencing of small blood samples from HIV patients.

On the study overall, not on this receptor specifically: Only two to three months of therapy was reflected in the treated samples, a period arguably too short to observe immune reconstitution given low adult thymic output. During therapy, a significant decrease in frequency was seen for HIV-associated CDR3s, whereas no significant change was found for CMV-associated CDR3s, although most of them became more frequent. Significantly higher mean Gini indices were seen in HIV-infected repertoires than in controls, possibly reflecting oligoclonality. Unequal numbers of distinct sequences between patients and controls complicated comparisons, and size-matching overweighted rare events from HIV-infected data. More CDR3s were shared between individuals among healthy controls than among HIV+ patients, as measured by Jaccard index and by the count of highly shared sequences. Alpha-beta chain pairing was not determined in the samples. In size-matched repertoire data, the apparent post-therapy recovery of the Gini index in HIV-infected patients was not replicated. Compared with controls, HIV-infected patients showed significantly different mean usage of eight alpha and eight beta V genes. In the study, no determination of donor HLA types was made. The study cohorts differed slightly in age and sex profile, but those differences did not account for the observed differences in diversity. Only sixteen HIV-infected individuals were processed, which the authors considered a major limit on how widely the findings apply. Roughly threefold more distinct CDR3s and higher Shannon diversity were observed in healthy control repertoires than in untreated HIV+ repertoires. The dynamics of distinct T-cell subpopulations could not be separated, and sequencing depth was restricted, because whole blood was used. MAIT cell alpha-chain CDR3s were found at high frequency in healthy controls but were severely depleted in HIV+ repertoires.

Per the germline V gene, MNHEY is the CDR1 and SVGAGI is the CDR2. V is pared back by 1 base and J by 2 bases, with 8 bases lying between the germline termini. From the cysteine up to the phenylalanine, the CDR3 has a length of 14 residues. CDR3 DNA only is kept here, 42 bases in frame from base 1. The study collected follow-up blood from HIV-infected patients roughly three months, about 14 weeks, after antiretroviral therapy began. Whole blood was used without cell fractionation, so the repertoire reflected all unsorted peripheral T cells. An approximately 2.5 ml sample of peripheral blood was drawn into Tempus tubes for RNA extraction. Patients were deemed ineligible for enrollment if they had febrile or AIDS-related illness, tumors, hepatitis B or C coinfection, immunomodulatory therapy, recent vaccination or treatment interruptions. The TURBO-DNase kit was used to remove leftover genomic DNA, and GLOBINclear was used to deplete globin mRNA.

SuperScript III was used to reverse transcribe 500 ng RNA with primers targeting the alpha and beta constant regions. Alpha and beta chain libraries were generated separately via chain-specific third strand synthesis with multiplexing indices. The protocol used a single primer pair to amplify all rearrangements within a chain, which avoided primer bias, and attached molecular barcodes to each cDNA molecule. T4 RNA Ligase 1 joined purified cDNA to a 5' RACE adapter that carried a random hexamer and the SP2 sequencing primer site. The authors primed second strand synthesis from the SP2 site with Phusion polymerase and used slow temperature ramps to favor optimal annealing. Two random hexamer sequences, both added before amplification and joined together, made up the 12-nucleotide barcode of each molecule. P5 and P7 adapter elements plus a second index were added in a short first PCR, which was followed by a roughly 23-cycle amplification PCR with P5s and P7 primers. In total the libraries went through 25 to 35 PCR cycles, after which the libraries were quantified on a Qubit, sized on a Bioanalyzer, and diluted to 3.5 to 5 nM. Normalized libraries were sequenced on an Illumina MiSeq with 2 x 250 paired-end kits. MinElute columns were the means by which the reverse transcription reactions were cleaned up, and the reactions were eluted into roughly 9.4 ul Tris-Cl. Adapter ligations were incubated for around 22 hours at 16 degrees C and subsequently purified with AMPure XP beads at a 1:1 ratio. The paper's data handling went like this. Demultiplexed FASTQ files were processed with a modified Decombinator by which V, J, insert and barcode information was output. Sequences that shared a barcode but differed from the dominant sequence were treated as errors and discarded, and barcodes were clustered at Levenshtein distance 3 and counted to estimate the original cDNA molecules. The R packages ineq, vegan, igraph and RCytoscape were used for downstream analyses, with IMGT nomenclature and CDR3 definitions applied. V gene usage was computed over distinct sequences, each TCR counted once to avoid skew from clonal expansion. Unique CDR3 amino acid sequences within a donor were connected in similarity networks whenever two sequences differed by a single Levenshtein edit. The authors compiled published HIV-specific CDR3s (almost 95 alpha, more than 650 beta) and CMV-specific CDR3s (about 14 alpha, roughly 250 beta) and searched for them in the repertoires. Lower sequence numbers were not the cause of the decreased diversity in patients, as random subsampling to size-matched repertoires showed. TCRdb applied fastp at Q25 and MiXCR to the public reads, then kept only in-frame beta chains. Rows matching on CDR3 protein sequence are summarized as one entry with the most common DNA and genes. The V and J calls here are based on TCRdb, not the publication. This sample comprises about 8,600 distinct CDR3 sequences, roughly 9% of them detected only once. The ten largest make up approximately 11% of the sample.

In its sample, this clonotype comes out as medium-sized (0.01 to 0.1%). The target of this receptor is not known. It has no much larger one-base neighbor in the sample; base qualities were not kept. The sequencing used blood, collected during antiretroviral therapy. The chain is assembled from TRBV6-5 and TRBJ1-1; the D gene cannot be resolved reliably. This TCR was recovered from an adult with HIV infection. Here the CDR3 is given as CASSYYRDNTEAFF. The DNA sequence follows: TGTGCCAGCAGTTACTATAGAGACAACACTGAAGCTTTCTTT.